One and the same sample provided the 2 T cell receptor beta chains below, sequenced in a study of blood T cells in healthy people across ages. The use of a sample-barcoded 5' primer and a J-beta primer mix characterized a second PCR of roughly 7 to 11 cycles. TCRdb passed the 5' RACE reads through MiXCR, listing each CDR3 protein once. The table shows 850,000 to 1,100,000 distinct CDR3 sequences, with 30% to 40% occurring only once. The sequenced material came from blood. The receptors originated from a man between 18 and 29 years old in good health.

The chain carries TRBV20-1 and TRBJ1-3; D ambiguous. V shed 1 base and J shed 3 bases, with 7 bases lying between them. There are 13 residues in the CDR3. Germline V gene sequence: CDR1 DFQATT, CDR2 SNEGSKA (reference sequence). DNA of the CDR3: TGCAGTGCTAGAGTCGAGAGTGGAAACACCATATATTTT. Translated, it gives CSARVESGNTIYF.

V usage is TRBV2 and J usage is TRBJ2-1; the D gene could be TRBD1 or TRBD2 (5 bases each). The J call is in doubt because the DNA end fits TRBJ2-7 better. CDR3 size: 13 residues. Germline lookup yields CDR1 SNHLY and CDR2 FYNNEI. The CDR3 reads CASVSGTDNEQYF. The CDR3 DNA reads as TGTGCCAGCGTATCCGGGACGGACAATGAGCAGTACTTC.